This T cell receptor (beta chain) was sequenced in a study of blood T cell repertoires in COVID-19. The V gene's germline CDR1 is SGHNT and CDR2 YYREEE (reference sequence). This CDR3 has 16 amino acids. J lost 5 bases, V lost 4 bases, and 9 bases had no gene match. Source study methods: Estimation of nucleated cell counts was performed using reference gene primer amplification. Clones were sequenced by immunoSEQ multiplex PCR, and TCRdb holds only the in-frame ones, with some missing. Clone size and the V and J calls come from that table; the DNA yielded D and trimming. Of 160,000 or so clones listed, roughly 81% are singletons.

This clonotype originated in a man aged 40-55 years with acute or convalescent COVID-19. This chain connects TRBV5-4 to TRBJ1-6; 7 bases line up with TRBD1. Input material: peripheral blood. This CDR3 is CASSPQGQINNSPLHF. In DNA, the CDR3 is TGTGCCAGCAGCCCGCAGGGACAGATAAATAATTCACCCCTCCACTTT.